These 27 T cell receptor beta chains were sequenced from one sample in a study of tumor-infiltrating lymphocytes in primary liver carcinoma. The source material, about 17-31 mg of unsorted bulk tissue, was used to co-extract RNA and DNA. From 400 to 550 ng total RNA, TCR beta cDNA was generated with a primer in the constant region. Library construction for TCR beta comprised three nested multiplex PCR rounds performed with slightly modified ARM-PCR. PCR rounds one and two used TRBV1-TRBV30 forward primers with a C-beta reverse primer for around 11 cycles each. MiXCR, run by TCRdb on the multiplex PCR reads, gives a single entry per CDR3 protein. This sample carries around 190,000 distinct CDR3 sequences, 70% to 90% of them seen once, and the ten largest clones take about a sixth. Sequenced sample: tumor tissue from primary liver carcinoma. The source of these receptors is a man aged 40-50 years with primary liver carcinoma and hepatitis B virus infection.

This clonotype has just a few counts. With a much larger clone just one base away, this may be a read error. The genes are TRBV13 and TRBJ2-7; D unresolved. Germline assignment: CDR1 PRHDT and CDR2 FYEKMQ (reference sequence). The CDR3 spans 14 residues. The CDR3 here is CASSSSRISYELYF. As DNA, the CDR3 is TGTGCCAGCAGCTCGTCCAGGATTTCCTACGAGCTGTACTTC.

Regarding this clonotype: This may come from a read error, since a much larger clone is one base off. The CDR3 ends on some other residue instead of the conserved phenylalanine or tryptophan, so this is likely a read error. The rearrangement links TRBV19 to TRBJ2-7; 8 bases are shared with TRBD2. V was clipped by 5 bases and J by 6 bases; unmatched bases: 12. The CDR3 loop spans 15 amino acids. The germline V gene encodes CDR1 LNHDA and CDR2 SQIVND (reference sequence). The CDR3: CASSSGGTSIFEQYI. As DNA, the CDR3 is TGTGCCAGTAGTTCCGGTGGGACTAGTATTTTCGAGCAGTACATC.

The J gene is TRBJ2-7, the V gene TRBV6-6, with D tentatively TRBD2 (6 bases). The germline CDR1 and CDR2 sequences are MNHNY and SVGAGI (reference sequence). This CDR3 region has 13 residues. Trimming removed 5 bases from V and 7 bases from J, with 15 bases in between. The CDR3 DNA sequence: TGTGCCAGCAGTGGGCAGCGGGCGGATGAGCAGTACTTC. Encoded protein: CASSGQRADEQYF.

This clonotype showed up just a few times. Its ends do not fully match the called genes, so a read error is possible. The chain joins TRBV11-2 to TRBJ2-3; D is ambiguous. There are 12 residues in the CDR3. Per germline, CDR1 SGHAT and CDR2 FQNNGV. CDR3 region: CANSASTDTQFF. In nucleotides, the CDR3 is TGTGCCAACAGCGCCAGCACAGATACGCAGTTTTTT.

Notes on this clonotype: Germline and junction disagree at one end, which may indicate a read error. V gene TRBV12-3 or TRBV12-4 combines with J gene TRBJ2-5, with TRBD2 as a possible D gene (6 bases). The CDR3 loop spans 13 amino acids. In nucleotides, the CDR3 is TGTGCGAGCACCCCCGGGAGTGGGGAGACCGAGTACTTC. It specifies CASTPGSGETEYF.

This clonotype was seen only once. One end of the junction fails to match germline, which may point to a read error. This chain connects TRBV11-2 to TRBJ2-5; D is perhaps TRBD2 (5 bases). The CDR3 runs to 15 residues. Germline CDR1 reads SGHAT; CDR2 reads FQNNGV. The chain's CDR3 is CASSPVGVVPEAQYF. In nucleotides, the CDR3 is TGTGCCAGCAGCCCAGTCGGGGTAGTCCCAGAGGCCCAGTACTTC. The complete variable domain, with remaining parts taken from reference TRBV11-2 and TRBJ2-5, reads EAGVAQSPRYKIIEKRQSVAFWCNPISGHATLYWYQQILGQGPKLLIQFQNNGVVDDSQLPKDRFSAERLKGVDSTLKIQPAKLEDSAVYLCASSPVGVVPEAQYFGPGTRLLVL.

This clonotype was picked up a small number of times. A read error is possible here, since a much larger clone lies one base away. The gene calls are TRBV11-2 and TRBJ2-6; tentatively, D is TRBD1 (5 bases). Germline-derived CDR1 and CDR2 are SGHAT and FQNNGV. The CDR3 runs 14 residues. V was pared by 1 base and J by 6 bases, with 7 bases between. CDR3 sequence (DNA): TGTGCCAGCAGCTTAGTAGGGGAGGCCAACGTCCTGACTTTC. Translating it yields CASSLVGEANVLTF.

V gene TRBV7-8 combines with J gene TRBJ2-3, with D perhaps TRBD2 (5 bases). CDR1 and CDR2 from the germline V gene are SGHVS and FQNEAQ. Between the trimmed V and J ends, which lost 4 bases and 8 bases, there was a span of 22 bases. The CDR3 covers 16 residues. The chain's CDR3 is CASSSPGISRRSTQYF. CDR3 nucleotides: TGTGCCAGCAGCTCCCCCGGGATTAGCAGGAGGAGTACGCAGTATTTT.

About this clonotype itself: This sequence may be a read error, since a much larger clone differs from it by one base. The rearrangement links TRBV7-8 to TRBJ2-3; no definite D call. This CDR3 spans 15 amino acids. In germline, CDR1 is SGHVS, CDR2 FQNEAQ. CDR3 sequence (DNA): TGTGTCAGCAGCTTAGACGGGTCCCACACAGATACGCAGTATTTT. Residues: CVSSLDGSHTDTQYF.

This clonotype was observed many times. This CDR3 is CASSLRENTQYF. The CDR3 DNA follows: TGTGCCAGCAGCTTAAGAGAAAATACGCAGTATTTT. The V call is TRBV5-4, the J call TRBJ2-3, with unresolved D. Per the germline V gene, CDR1 is SGHNT and CDR2 is YYREEE (reference sequence). The V and J ends lost 2 bases and 7 bases respectively, with 8 bases between them. This CDR3 is built from 12 residues.

The CDR3 region has the DNA TGTGCCAGTAGGGTCGGGGTCAACTATGGATTCACCTTC. The encoded protein is CASRVGVNYGFTF. V and J are TRBV6-5 and TRBJ1-2, with D hard to call. CDR3 length: 13 residues. CDR1 and CDR2 (germline): MNHEY, SVGAGI. Between the trimmed V and J ends, which lost 9 bases and 13 bases, there was a span of 24 bases.

Remarks on this clonotype: Mismatch with germline at one junction end may stem from a read error. V and J are TRBV5-5 and TRBJ2-3; D remains unclear. This CDR3 spans 13 amino acids. Germline loops: CDR1 SGHKS, CDR2 YYEKEE (reference sequence). CDR3 protein: CVSTLGYGDAQYF. Written as DNA, the CDR3 is TGTGTCAGCACCTTAGGCTACGGAGATGCGCAGTATTTT.

Concerning this clonotype itself: An end of the junction differs from the germline gene, which may be a read error. V and J are TRBV28 and TRBJ2-4; D ambiguous. The CDR3 spans 11 residues. CDR1 is MDHEN, CDR2 SYDVKM, per germline. In DNA form, the CDR3 reads TGTACCAGCAGTTCGGTACTTATTGAGTATTTC. Translating it yields CTSSSVLIEYF.

This clonotype was detected ten times or more. The genes are TRBV5-1 and TRBJ2-3; 13 nucleotides line up with TRBD2. CDR1 and CDR2 (germline): SGHRS, YFSETQ. The CDR3 has 20 residues. V shed 3 bases and J 1 base; nucleotides not matched to a gene: 14. In nucleotides, the CDR3 is TGCGCCAGCAGCTATTTGGGGATTGGACTAGCGGGAGAAGGCACAGATACGCAGTATTTT. Translated: CASSYLGIGLAGEGTDTQYF.

Turning to this clonotype: The CDR3 end shows no conserved phenylalanine or tryptophan, and so a read error is likely. V gene TRBV7-8 combines with J gene TRBJ2-7; TRBD2 matches at 7 bases. V gave up 5 bases and J gave up 6 bases; unmatched junction bases: 19. This CDR3 is 17 amino acids long. Germline V CDR1 and CDR2: SGHVS, FQNEAQ. The CDR3 sequence is CASSLKGGTTATLEQYL. In DNA form, the CDR3 reads TGTGCCAGCAGCCTGAAGGGAGGGACTACAGCTACCCTCGAGCAGTACTTG.

Turning to this clonotype: Relative to the germline gene, one junction end is altered; a read error may explain this. The chain employs TRBV6-6 and TRBJ2-1, with D hard to call. CDR1 and CDR2 from the germline V gene are MNHNY and SVGAGI (reference sequence). This CDR3 has 18 amino acids. The CDR3 DNA reads TGTCCCAGCAGTTACTCGAATGGGCTAACGGTCTCCTACAATGAGCAGTTCTTC. Amino acid sequence: CPSSYSNGLTVSYNEQFF.

As regards this clonotype: Germline and junction disagree at one end, which may indicate a read error. The chain links TRBV7-8 to TRBJ2-5, with 9 bases identical to TRBD1. Germline values: CDR1 SGHVS, CDR2 FQNEAQ. This CDR3 has 14 residues. The CDR3 is CVSSNTGGRETRYF. DNA of the CDR3: TGTGTCAGCAGTAACACAGGGGGCAGAGAGACCCGGTACTTC. Full variable domain (rest looked up from reference TRBV7-8 and TRBJ2-5): GAGVSQSPRYKVAKRGQDVALRCDPISGHVSLFWYQQALGQGPEFLTYFQNEAQLDKSGLPSDRFFAERPEGSVSTLKIQRTQQEDSAVYLCVSSNTGGRETRYFGPGTRLLVL.

This chain links TRBV11-2 with TRBJ2-5, with 10 bases matching TRBD1. The CDR3 extends over 15 amino acids. V was clipped by 6 bases and J by 2 bases; unmatched bases: 6. Germline CDR1 and CDR2: SGHAT and FQNNGV. Here the CDR3 DNA reads TGTGCCAGCAGTAAGACAGGGGGCAGGCAAGAGACCCAGTACTTC. This codes for CASSKTGGRQETQYF. The full variable domain, its missing parts supplied by reference TRBV11-2 and TRBJ2-5, is EAGVAQSPRYKIIEKRQSVAFWCNPISGHATLYWYQQILGQGPKLLIQFQNNGVVDDSQLPKDRFSAERLKGVDSTLKIQPAKLEDSAVYLCASSKTGGRQETQYFGPGTRLLVL.

This clonotype was picked up one time. At one of its ends the junction is not consistent with the germline gene, which may arise from a read error. The chain uses TRBV5-6 and TRBJ2-7; 9 bases line up with TRBD2. The germline V gene has CDR1 SGHDT and CDR2 YYEEEE. There are 14 residues in the CDR3. The CDR3 DNA is TGTACCAGCAGCGGCGTAGCGGGAGTTTTTGAGGAGTACTTC. This translates into CTSSGVAGVFEEYF.

With regard to this clonotype: Lacking the conserved final phenylalanine or tryptophan, this CDR3 likely reflects a read error. This rearrangement joins TRBV10-3 to TRBJ1-4; 8 bases map to TRBD1. The CDR3 sequence is 15 residues long. Germline CDR1 ENHRY, CDR2 SYGVKD. J lost 8 bases, V lost 4 bases, and 9 bases had no gene match. CDR3 sequence (DNA): TGTGCCATCAGTGCAAACGGACAGGGCGGCGAAAAACTGTTTTCT. This translates into CAISANGQGGEKLFS.

The chain joins TRBV6-2 or TRBV6-3 to TRBJ2-1; D is unresolved. The CDR3 consists of 14 residues. Germline CDR1 MNHEY, CDR2 SVGEGT. Trimming shortened V by 7 bases and J by 1 base, and 11 bases separated the two germline ends. CDR3 residues: CASIHEGSYNEQFF. DNA of the CDR3: TGTGCCAGCATCCACGAAGGGTCCTACAATGAGCAGTTCTTC.

The table lists this clonotype with a count of one. Relative to the germline gene, one junction end is altered; a read error may explain this. The rearrangement joins TRBV11-2 to TRBJ2-7; D might be TRBD1 (6 bases). The CDR3 has 14 residues. The germline CDR1 and CDR2 sequences are SGHAT and FQNNGV. As DNA, the CDR3 is TGTGCCAGTAGCTTTTCAGGGGAATCCTACGATCAGTACTTC. This gives the protein CASSFSGESYDQYF.

In regard to this clonotype: At one end, the junction sequence differs from germline, possibly due to a read error. The V gene is TRBV11-2, the J gene TRBJ2-5; D possibly corresponds to TRBD2 (5 bases). Germline lookup yields CDR1 SGHAT and CDR2 FQNNGV. The CDR3 length is 15 residues. CDR3 DNA: TGTGCGAGCAGTCGTTGGACTGGTCCCGAGGAGACCCAGTATTTC. It yields the protein CASSRWTGPEETQYF.

As for this clonotype: A read error is likely, as this CDR3 ends without the conserved phenylalanine or tryptophan. The DNA is omitted, as the CDR3 cannot be located on it reliably, and the CDR3 follows TCRdb's listing. This rearrangement joins TRBV14 to TRBJ2-1; the table assigns TRBD2, which was not confirmed against the DNA. Germline V gene lookup returns CDR1 SGHDN and CDR2 FVKESK. The CDR3 is made up of 16 amino acids, end residues included. The CDR3: CAISAVAGWVNNEEFL.

Details on this clonotype: This likely comes from a read error, as the CDR3 has no conserved phenylalanine or tryptophan at its end. The V call is TRBV11-2, the J call TRBJ1-1; no firm D call. Looked up from germline, CDR1 is SGHAT and CDR2 is FQNNGV. The CDR3 has 15 residues. DNA for the CDR3: TGTGCCAACAGCTTGGAGTGGAGGGCGGACACTGAAGCTTTCATT. This encodes CANSLEWRADTEAFI.

About this clonotype: The conserved phenylalanine or tryptophan is not found at the CDR3 terminus, so this likely reflects a read error. The CDR3 loop reads CASSLEPRGSWIAQYC. In nucleotides, the CDR3 is TGCGCCAGCAGCTTAGAACCTAGGGGGAGCTGGATCGCGCAGTACTGC. The rearrangement uses TRBV11-2 and TRBJ2-7, with D perhaps matching TRBD1 (6 bases). The CDR3 extends over 16 amino acids. Germline V gene sequence: CDR1 SGHAT, CDR2 FQNNGV.

Worth noting for this clonotype: Its ends do not fully match the called genes, so a read error is possible. The chain uses TRBV7-2 and TRBJ2-7; D could derive from TRBD1 or TRBD2 (7 bases each). The germline V gene has CDR1 SGHTA and CDR2 FQGNSA. The CDR3 is 14 amino acids. In DNA, the CDR3 is TGTGCCAGCGGCTTGGGAGGGGGCCCCTACGAGCAGTACTTC. It specifies CASGLGGGPYEQYF.